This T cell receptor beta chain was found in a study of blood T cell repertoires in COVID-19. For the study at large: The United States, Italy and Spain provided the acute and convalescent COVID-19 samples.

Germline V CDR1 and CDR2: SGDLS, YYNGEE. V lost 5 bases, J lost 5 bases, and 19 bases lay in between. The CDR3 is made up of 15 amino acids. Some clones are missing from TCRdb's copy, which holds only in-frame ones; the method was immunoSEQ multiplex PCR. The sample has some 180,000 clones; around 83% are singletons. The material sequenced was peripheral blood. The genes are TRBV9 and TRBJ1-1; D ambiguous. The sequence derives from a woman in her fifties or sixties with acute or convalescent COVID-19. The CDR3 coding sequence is TGTGCCAGCAGTATCCTCCCTGTGGAGGATACTGAAGCTTTCTTT. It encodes CASSILPVEDTEAFF.